This is a list of T cell receptor beta chains from one sample in a study of blood T cell repertoires in COVID-19. Profiling relied on immunoSEQ multiplex PCR, and the TCRdb table lists in-frame clones only, not all of them. The sample yields about 29,000 clones, roughly 84% seen once. What was sequenced was peripheral blood. Every receptor here comes from an older man with active COVID-19. CDR3s include the opening cysteine and the closing phenylalanine or tryptophan. The order of the fields is V gene, J gene, D gene, clone size, CDR3 DNA, CDR3 protein. The D gene is left open where the match is weak. Rows may omit the clone size; those that give it use once, few, many or a size class.

>TRBV9|TRBJ1-2|-|-
TGTGCCAGCAGCCGATACGAATCCACAGGGAGTGATGGCTACACCTTC
CASSRYESTGSDGYTF
>TRBV6-8|TRBJ2-3|TRBD2|-
TGTGCCAGCAGTTACTTAGCGGGGGGGCCGGCAGATACGCAGTATTTT
CASSYLAGGPADTQYF
>TRBV6-5|TRBJ2-3|TRBD1|-
TGTGCCAGCAGTCCCCGACAGGGTTTCACGCAGTATTTT
CASSPRQGFTQYF
>TRBV5-5|TRBJ2-7|TRBD2|-
TGTGCCAGCAACTTGGGGCTAGCGGGGGCCCCTAGCCACGAGCAGTACTTC
CASNLGLAGAPSHEQYF
>TRBV19|TRBJ1-3|TRBD1|-
TGTGCCAGCAGCTCAGGGACAGGGTTACCTGGAAACACCATATATTTT
CASSSGTGLPGNTIYF
>TRBV4-1|TRBJ2-5|-|-
TGCGCCAGCAGCCAAGATACTTTGAGGCGAGGCGAGACCCAGTACTTC
CASSQDTLRRGETQYF
>TRBV28|TRBJ1-4|-|-
TGTGCCAGCGGGCGAGCAACTAATGAAAAACTGTTTTTT
CASGRATNEKLFF
>TRBV30|TRBJ1-6|-|-
TGTGCCTCAACAGGGTTCTCCTATAATTCACCCCTCCACTTT
CASTGFSYNSPLHF
>TRBV11-2|TRBJ2-7|-|-
TGTGCCAGCAGCTTAAATCCGGGGTCGGCCGAGCAGTACTTC
CASSLNPGSAEQYF
>TRBV30|TRBJ1-1|-|-
TGTGCCTGGAGTGTACAGATGAACACTGAAGCTTTCTTT
CAWSVQMNTEAFF
>TRBV2|TRBJ1-1|-|-
TGTGCCAGCGGGGGGGCCGCCACTTTGATCGAAGCTTTCTTT
CASGGAATLIEAFF
>TRBV4-1|TRBJ1-5|-|-
TGCGCCAGCAGCCAAGATGGCGGGTTTGGCAATCAGCCCCAGCATTTT
CASSQDGGFGNQPQHF
>TRBV5-1|TRBJ1-4|TRBD1|-
TGCGCCAGCAGCGACGACAGGGGGCGCGTTGAAAAACTGTTTTTT
CASSDDRGRVEKLFF
>TRBV3-1/TRBV3-2|TRBJ2-2|TRBD1|-
TGTGCCAGCAGCCAAGATTGGCCCCACAGGGGAACCGGGGAGCTGTTTTTT
CASSQDWPHRGTGELFF
>TRBV5-5|TRBJ1-4|-|-
TGTGCCAGCAGCTTGGGGACACTCCCTAATGAAAAACTGTTTTTT
CASSLGTLPNEKLFF
>TRBV29-1|TRBJ1-5|TRBD1|-
TGCAGCGTGAGGAACAGGGGCGATCAGCCCCAGCATTTT
CSVRNRGDQPQHF
>TRBV18|TRBJ2-4|TRBD2|-
TGTGCCAGCTCCGCGGGACTAGTGGGAGGCAACATTCAGTACTTC
CASSAGLVGGNIQYF
>TRBV4-2|TRBJ2-4|TRBD2|once
TGTGCCAGCAGCCAAGAACTGGAGCGGGGGCTATTAGCCAAAAACATTCAGTACTTC
CASSQELERGLLAKNIQYF
>TRBV6-6|TRBJ1-5|TRBD1|-
TGTGCCAGCAGTTTACAGGGGTACCAGCCCCAGCATTTT
CASSLQGYQPQHF
>TRBV18|TRBJ1-6|-|-
TGTGCCAGCTCAGCCGGACAGTATAATTCACCCCTCCACTTT
CASSAGQYNSPLHF
>TRBV12-3/TRBV12-4|TRBJ1-2|-|-
TGTGCCAGCAGCCGGGGGTATGGCTACACCTTC
CASSRGYGYTF
>TRBV2|TRBJ2-5|-|-
TGTGCCAGCAGTTTAACAGGAAAAGAGACCCAGTACTTC
CASSLTGKETQYF
>TRBV5-4|TRBJ1-1|-|-
TGTGCCGGGCGAAAGACAGGATTGAACACTGAAGCTTTCTTT
CAGRKTGLNTEAFF
>TRBV5-5|TRBJ1-4|-|-
TGTGCCAGCAGCAACCAGGGTACAGGAAAACTGTTTTTT
CASSNQGTGKLFF
>TRBV5-1|TRBJ2-2|TRBD2|-
TGCGCCAGCAGCTTGTCTAGCGGGGGAACCGGGGAGCTGTTTTTT
CASSLSSGGTGELFF
>TRBV6-2/TRBV6-3|TRBJ2-3|TRBD1|-
TGTGCCAGCAGTTACTCCTTCCAGGGGGTAAATACAGATACGCAGTATTTT
CASSYSFQGVNTDTQYF
>TRBV27|TRBJ1-2|TRBD1|-
TGTGCCAGCAGTCCACGGACAGGGGATGGCTACACCTTC
CASSPRTGDGYTF
>TRBV15|TRBJ1-4|-|-
TGTGCCACCAGCCCCAGGGTTGGCGAAAAACTGTTTTTT
CATSPRVGEKLFF
>TRBV4-1|TRBJ2-6|-|-
TGCGCCAGCAGCCAAGATAGCTCTGGGGCCAACGTCCTGACTTTC
CASSQDSSGANVLTF
>TRBV11-2|TRBJ2-5|TRBD2|-
TGTGCCAGCAGCTTAGGCAGCGGGGGGGGAATCCAAGAGACCCAGTACTTC
CASSLGSGGGIQETQYF
>TRBV10-3|TRBJ1-3|TRBD1|-
TGTGCCATCAAGCCGACAGGGGGCTCGAACACCATATATTTT
CAIKPTGGSNTIYF
>TRBV4-1|TRBJ2-7|-|-
TGCGCCAGCAGCGCCGGTCTGCGGCAGGGATTTAACGAGCAGTACTTC
CASSAGLRQGFNEQYF
>TRBV7-9|TRBJ2-2|-|-
TGTGCCAGCAGCTCAGGGTTGGAGCTGTTTTTT
CASSSGLELFF
>TRBV5-6|TRBJ2-7|TRBD1|-
TGTGCCAGCAGCGGGGCAGGGGGTCGGGCCGAGCAGTACTTC
CASSGAGGRAEQYF
>TRBV12-3/TRBV12-4|TRBJ1-3|-|-
TGTGCCAGCAGTTTAGACAGCCGAAACACCATATATTTT
CASSLDSRNTIYF
>TRBV14|TRBJ2-5|-|few
TGTGCCAGCAGCCAAGGGTGGGGCCTCCCGGGAGAGACCCAGTACTTC
CASSQGWGLPGETQYF
>TRBV11-2|TRBJ2-1|TRBD1|few
TGTGCCAGCAGCTTAGGGGGGACAGGGTCCCCCAAAGAGCAGTTCTTC
CASSLGGTGSPKEQFF
>TRBV7-9|TRBJ2-1|TRBD1|-
TGTGCCAGCAGCCAAAACAGGGGAAATGAGCAGTTCTTC
CASSQNRGNEQFF
>TRBV4-1|TRBJ1-1|TRBD1|-
TGCGCCAGCAGCCAGGGCCGGGACAGGGGGAAGAACACTGAAGCTTTCTTT
CASSQGRDRGKNTEAFF
>TRBV5-4|TRBJ2-5|-|-
TGTGCCAGCAGCTTGGGGGGCCCGGGTGGGGAGACCCAGTACTTC
CASSLGGPGGETQYF
>TRBV5-4|TRBJ2-7|TRBD2|few
TGTGCCAGCAGCTTGGCCGGGGGGGCTTACGAGCAGTACTTC
CASSLAGGAYEQYF
>TRBV30|TRBJ1-1|TRBD1|-
TGTGCCTGGAGTCAGGGACAGTACACTGAAGCTTTCTTT
CAWSQGQYTEAFF
>TRBV5-1|TRBJ1-2|-|once
TGCGCCAGCAGCCCCCTTGGACAGACCGTCAGAGCTAACTATGGCTACACCTTC
CASSPLGQTVRANYGYTF
>TRBV18|TRBJ2-7|TRBD2|-
TGTGCCAGCTCACCACCGCCTAGCGGGGGGATATACGAGCAGTACTTC
CASSPPPSGGIYEQYF
>TRBV2|TRBJ2-3|TRBD2|-
TGTGCCAGCAGCCCGGGACTAGAGGTAGCGTATACGCAGTATTTT
CASSPGLEVAYTQYF
>TRBV3-1/TRBV3-2|TRBJ1-3|-|-
TGTGCCAGCAGCCAAAAATTCGGGAACACCATATATTTT
CASSQKFGNTIYF
>TRBV19|TRBJ2-3|-|-
TGTGCCAGTAGTATCGGAGGGCTAGGGACAGATACGCAGTATTTT
CASSIGGLGTDTQYF
>TRBV6-5|TRBJ1-1|-|-
TGTGCCAGCAGTCTTACAGGGAACACTGAAGCTTTCTTT
CASSLTGNTEAFF
>TRBV3-1/TRBV3-2|TRBJ2-7|TRBD2|-
TGTGCCAGCAGCCTGCCGGGACTAGCAACAGAGCAGTACTTC
CASSLPGLATEQYF
>TRBV12-3/TRBV12-4|TRBJ1-1|-|-
TGTGCCAGCAGTTTCCCAGGGGCTGAAGCTTTCTTT
CASSFPGAEAFF
>TRBV6-5|TRBJ1-2|-|-
TGTGCCAGCAGGGACAGACCCTATGGCTACACCTTC
CASRDRPYGYTF
>TRBV5-4|TRBJ2-4|TRBD1|-
TGTGCCAGCAGCTTGGACAGGGACAGGGATTCGGGAGCCAAAAACATTCAGTACTTC
CASSLDRDRDSGAKNIQYF
>TRBV5-1|TRBJ2-1|-|-
TGCGCCAGCAGCTTGGAGGCCCTAGGCCATGAGCAGTTCTTC
CASSLEALGHEQFF
>TRBV4-1|TRBJ1-5|-|few
TGCGCCAGCAGCCAAGATCGGGTGCTTAGCAATCAGCCCCAGCATTTT
CASSQDRVLSNQPQHF
>TRBV6-5|TRBJ2-1|TRBD1|once
TGTGCCAGCAGCCGGGGACAGTCGTTCTACAATGAGCAGTTCTTC
CASSRGQSFYNEQFF
>TRBV19|TRBJ2-3|-|-
TGTGCCAGTAGTATAGACCGGTTGACAGATACGCAGTATTTT
CASSIDRLTDTQYF
>TRBV5-6|TRBJ1-5|TRBD1|-
TGTGCCAGCAGCTTCTGGGACAGGGACAGTCAGCCCCAGCATTTT
CASSFWDRDSQPQHF
>TRBV5-1|TRBJ2-2|-|once
TGCGCCAGCAGCTCGCAAGCGTCTAGCGCTGACACCGGGGAGCTGTTTTTT
CASSSQASSADTGELFF
>TRBV6-5|TRBJ1-4|TRBD1|-
TGTGCCAGCAGTTCAAGACAGGGTGGGAATGAAAAACTGTTTTTT
CASSSRQGGNEKLFF